The next 19 T cell receptor beta chains were all read from a single sample in a study of T-cell memory formation after mild COVID-19. TCRdb ran MiXCR on the 5' RACE reads and lists one entry per CDR3 protein. The sample consists of approximately 440,000 distinct CDR3 sequences, around 19% of them appearing once. The specimen sequenced was PBMCs or a T cell subset sorted from them (not recorded which). Receptors originate from an adult woman who had mild COVID-19 (a few samples of this study predate the infection). Cell type and time point are not known.

V usage is TRBV6-5 and J usage is TRBJ1-2; D possibly corresponds to TRBD1 (5 bases). The CDR3 spans 15 residues. With 0 bases removed from V and 5 bases from J, the gap between germline ends came to 13 bases. Germline CDR1 and CDR2: MNHEY and SVGAGI. CDR3 sequence: CASSYSISGGYGYTF. The CDR3 bases are TGTGCCAGCAGTTACTCGATAAGTGGGGGATATGGCTACACCTTC.

This chain joins TRBV9 and TRBJ2-7, with 14 bases matching TRBD2. Trimming took 4 bases from V and 5 from J; bases not matched to a gene: 11. Germline V CDR1 and CDR2: SGDLS, YYNGEE. CDR3 length equals 17 residues. In DNA, the CDR3 is TGTGCCAGCAGCCCCCACGATGGGACTAGCGGGAGCCACGAGCAGTACTTC. Translated: CASSPHDGTSGSHEQYF. The full variable domain, in which reference TRBV9 and TRBJ2-7 provide the parts outside the CDR3, is DSGVTQTPKHLITATGQRVTLRCSPRSGDLSVYWYQQSLDQGLQFLIQYYNGEERAKGNILERFSAQQFPDLHSELNLSSLELGDSALYFCASSPHDGTSGSHEQYFGPGTRLTVT.

This clonotype was observed a handful of times. The J gene is TRBJ2-7, the V gene TRBV3-1; the D gene is possibly TRBD2 (6 bases). V was shortened by 6 bases and J by 2 bases, with 14 bases between the two germline ends. This CDR3 spans 14 amino acids. From germline, CDR1 is LGHDT and CDR2 YNNKEL (reference sequence). CDR3 loop: CASRPGLRTYEQYF. CDR3 bases: TGTGCCAGCAGGCCGGGACTCCGAACCTACGAGCAGTACTTC.

J is TRBJ2-2 and V is TRBV24-1; TRBD1 or TRBD2 may be the D gene (5 bases each). This CDR3 spans 18 amino acids. Trimming pared 3 bases from V and 1 base from J, leaving 17 bases between. Germline V CDR1 and CDR2: KGHDR, SFDVKD. CDR3 amino acids: CATSDPMGDGQNTGELFF. The CDR3 coding sequence is TGTGCCACCAGTGATCCAATGGGAGACGGACAGAACACCGGGGAGCTGTTTTTT.

The chain couples TRBV5-1 to TRBJ2-3; D not certain. This CDR3 is 13 amino acids long. V shed 0 bases and J shed 4 bases, with 6 bases lying between them. Germline assignment: CDR1 SGHRS and CDR2 YFSETQ. In DNA, the CDR3 is TGCGCCAGCAGCTTGGGCATCCCAGATACGCAGTATTTT. It translates to CASSLGIPDTQYF.

This clonotype appeared a few times. The chain has TRBV7-9 and TRBJ2-3, with D possibly TRBD1 on 5 matching bases. The ends were cut back, 3 bases at V and 2 bases at J, with 15 bases in the middle. The CDR3 consists of 16 residues. CDR1 is SEHNR and CDR2 is FQNEAQ in the germline V gene (reference sequence). CDR3 sequence: CASSFSLQGYTDTQYF. CDR3 nucleotide sequence: TGTGCCAGCAGCTTTTCTCTTCAGGGCTACACAGATACGCAGTATTTT.

The chain combines TRBV19 with TRBJ2-7; 7 bases line up with TRBD1. This CDR3 is built from 14 residues. Germline CDR1 and CDR2: LNHDA and SQIVND (reference sequence). V was pared by 3 bases and J by 2 bases, with 4 bases of the junction left unmatched. The DNA of the CDR3 is TGTGCCAGTAGTATTATGGGACAGACCTACGAGCAGTACTTC. This sequence encodes CASSIMGQTYEQYF.

The chain is built from TRBV11-2 and TRBJ1-2; D ambiguous. This CDR3 contains 15 residues. Trimming took 1 base from V and 5 from J, leaving 14 bases between them. CDR1 is SGHAT and CDR2 is FQNNGV in the germline V gene. CDR3 amino acids: CASSLGFGKEYGYTF. The CDR3 DNA is TGTGCCAGCAGCTTAGGGTTTGGGAAGGAATATGGCTACACCTTC.

This clonotype was detected a few times. V gene TRBV29-1 combines with J gene TRBJ1-2, with unresolved D. V dropped 0 bases and J dropped 6 bases, with 5 bases sitting between them. The germline V gene has CDR1 SQVTM and CDR2 ANQGSEA. The CDR3 totals 11 residues. The CDR3: CSVEEGNGYTF. CDR3 nucleotides: TGCAGCGTTGAAGAGGGCAATGGCTACACCTTC.

The chain carries TRBV12-3 or TRBV12-4 and TRBJ2-2; D not resolved. CDR3 length: 16 residues. The V gene lost 1 base and the J gene lost 1 base, with 10 bases spanning the gap. CDR3 bases: TGTGCCAGCAGTTTAGTTGGCAGAGGGAACACCGGGGAGCTGTTTTTT. This codes for CASSLVGRGNTGELFF.

This clonotype turned up a few times. The chain has TRBV7-8 and TRBJ1-1, with 9 bases identical to TRBD1. Losses at the gene ends were 4 bases for V and 5 bases for J; bases not matched to a gene: 8. This CDR3 has 15 residues. CDR1 is SGHVS and CDR2 is FQNEAQ in the germline V gene. The DNA of the CDR3 is TGTGCCAGCAGCTACTTACAGGGGGCCGGTACTGAAGCTTTCTTT. Its protein product is CASSYLQGAGTEAFF.

This clonotype came up a few times. The gene calls are TRBV24-1 and TRBJ2-2; D is unresolved. V gave up 4 bases and J gave up 7 bases, with 0 bases separating them. This CDR3 contains 10 residues. Germline V CDR1 and CDR2: KGHDR, SFDVKD. The CDR3 DNA sequence: TGTGCCACCAGTGACGGGGAGCTGTTTTTT. It encodes CATSDGELFF.

The rearrangement uses TRBV7-9 and TRBJ1-1; 7 nucleotides agree with TRBD1. The CDR3 totals 16 residues. Germline-derived CDR1 and CDR2 are SEHNR and FQNEAQ (reference sequence). V dropped 5 bases and J dropped 6; count of bases not matched to a gene: 15. CDR3 coding DNA: TGTGCCAGCAGCCAGACAGGGTCCGGTTTGCCACCTGAAGCTTTCTTT. As protein: CASSQTGSGLPPEAFF.

This clonotype was recorded a few times. V usage is TRBV7-9 and J usage is TRBJ2-1, with D possibly TRBD2 on 5 matching bases. V lost 5 bases and J lost 8, with 19 bases in between. Germline loops: CDR1 SEHNR, CDR2 FQNEAQ (reference sequence). The CDR3 consists of 15 residues. As DNA, the CDR3 is TGTGCCAGCAGCGGGGTCAGGTCGAGGGATCATGAGCAGTTCTTC. This sequence encodes CASSGVRSRDHEQFF.

This clonotype appeared a few times. This chain joins TRBV12-3 or TRBV12-4 and TRBJ2-3, with a possible D match to TRBD2 (5 bases). The CDR3 contains 14 residues. V lost 3 bases to trimming and J lost 2 bases, with 9 bases between them. CDR3 sequence reads: CASSLRDYTDTQYF. The CDR3 nucleotides are TGTGCCAGCAGTTTGAGGGATTACACAGATACGCAGTATTTT.

The J gene is TRBJ2-3, the V gene TRBV15, with a possible D match to TRBD2 (6 bases). The CDR3 is made up of 15 amino acids. Trimming took off 5 bases at V and 0 bases at J, with 12 bases between the two ends. From germline, CDR1 is LNHNV and CDR2 YYDKDF (reference sequence). The CDR3 sequence: CATSRRDGSTDTQYF. The CDR3 DNA reads as TGTGCCACCAGCCGGAGGGACGGCAGCACAGATACGCAGTATTTT. The complete variable domain, with remaining parts taken from reference TRBV15 and TRBJ2-3, reads DAMVIQNPRYQVTQFGKPVTLSCSQTLNHNVMYWYQQKSSQAPKLLFHYYDKDFNNEADTPDNFQSRRPNTSFCFLDIRSPGLGDTAMYLCATSRRDGSTDTQYFGPGTRLTVL.

The rearrangement uses TRBV6-2 or TRBV6-3 and TRBJ2-1; D might be TRBD2 (10 bases). The germline CDR1 and CDR2 sequences are MNHEY and SVGEGT. With 2 bases removed from V and 2 bases from J, the gap between germline ends came to 25 bases. The CDR3 loop spans 20 amino acids. The DNA for the CDR3 is TGTGCCAGCAGTTACAACACAGGGGGCTTACTAGCGGGGACCTACAATGAGCAGTTCTTC. Amino acid sequence: CASSYNTGGLLAGTYNEQFF.

In this sample, this clonotype turned up a few times. V gene TRBV7-3 combines with J gene TRBJ2-3; D is uncertain. V shed 4 bases and J shed 5 bases, with 7 bases lying between them. Germline V gene data show CDR1 as SGHTA and CDR2 as FQGTGA. The CDR3 has 12 amino acids. In nucleotides, the CDR3 is TGTGCCAGCAGCTGGAGAGGAGATACGCAGTATTTT. Amino acid sequence: CASSWRGDTQYF.

This clonotype was seen only a few times. This chain joins TRBV20-1 and TRBJ1-1; no reliable D call. The CDR3 is 14 amino acids. The germline CDR1 and CDR2 sequences are DFQATT and SNEGSKA (reference sequence). V lost 0 bases and J lost 2, with 10 bases in between. The CDR3 protein is CSARDGALNTEAFF. For the CDR3, the DNA is TGCAGTGCTAGAGATGGAGCCCTAAACACTGAAGCTTTCTTT.